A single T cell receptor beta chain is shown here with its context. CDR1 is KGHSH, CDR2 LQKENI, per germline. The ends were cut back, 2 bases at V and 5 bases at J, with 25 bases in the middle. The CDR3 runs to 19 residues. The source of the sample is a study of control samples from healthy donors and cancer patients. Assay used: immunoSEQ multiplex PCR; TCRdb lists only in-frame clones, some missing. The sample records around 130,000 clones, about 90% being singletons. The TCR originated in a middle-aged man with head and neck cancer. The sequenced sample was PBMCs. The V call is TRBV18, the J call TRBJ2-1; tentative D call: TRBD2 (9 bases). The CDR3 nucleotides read TGTGCCAGCTCACCATTTCGCGGGAGGGGACAGGTGGGAGACAATGAGCAGTTCTTC. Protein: CASSPFRGRGQVGDNEQFF.